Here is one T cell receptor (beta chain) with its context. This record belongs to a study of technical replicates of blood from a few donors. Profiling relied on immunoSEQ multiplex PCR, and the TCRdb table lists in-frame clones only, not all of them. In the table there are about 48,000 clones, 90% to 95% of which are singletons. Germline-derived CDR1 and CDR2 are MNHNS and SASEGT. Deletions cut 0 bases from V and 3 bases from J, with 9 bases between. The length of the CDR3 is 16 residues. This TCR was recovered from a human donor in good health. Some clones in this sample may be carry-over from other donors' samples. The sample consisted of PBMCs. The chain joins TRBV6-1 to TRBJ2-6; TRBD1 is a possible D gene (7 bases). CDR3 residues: CASSEARGVGANVLTF. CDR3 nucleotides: TGTGCCAGCAGTGAAGCCAGGGGGGTTGGGGCCAACGTCCTGACTTTC.